Sequencing of this T cell receptor (beta chain) was carried out in a study of beta chain features in type 1 diabetes (dated by TCRdb to between 2018 and 2020). About the full investigation: No differences in mean age, gender distribution, total cell number or subset yield were found between patients and healthy donors. A total of some 100,000,000 sorted cells were examined across all samples, and a strong correlation was observed between cell number per subset and RNA yield. In the study, TCRB repertoires of sorted circulating CD4+ T cell subsets from recently diagnosed type 1 diabetes patients were compared with those of matched healthy donors. Whereas all 28 donors provided naive and central memory subsets, regulatory and stem cell-like memory subsets were isolated from just 8 patients and about 8 healthy donors. The research as a whole found: PCR might favor shorter templates, but patient and control samples were amplified and corrected together, so any skew would affect both groups equally. A moderate but significant shortening of TCRB CDR3 length was observed in type 1 diabetes patients in all four CD4+ subsets. Because cDNA rather than genomic DNA was sequenced, highly expressing activated cells could have been over-represented, although no difference in activation and CD3 levels was found between groups. Only small numbers of individuals were included in the HLA sub-analyses, which left unresolved whether HLA type had any influence on TCRB rearrangement. The naive, central memory and regulatory TCRB repertoires appeared to resemble one another more closely among patients than among healthy donors. Patients with type 1 diabetes made fewer insertions and deleted more nucleotides at VDJ recombination sites, implying thymic rearrangement abnormalities.

This clone was observed a handful of times. Its antigen target is currently unknown. No base-level quality is on record; no much larger clone is a single base apart. The High Capacity cDNA Reverse Transcription Kit was used to reverse transcribe all of the isolated RNA, meaning that expressed TCRB transcripts were what got sequenced. Deep immunoSEQ sequencing was applied to naive, central memory and regulatory T cell samples, giving an average of about 3.8 million total reads per sample. After sorted cells were lysed in RLT buffer, RNA was extracted with DNase-treated RNeasy Micro or Mini kits, with the choice depending on cell number. Each cell subset was processed on its own to prevent cross-contamination, while patient and healthy donor samples were processed together. TCRB sequences were amplified from cDNA with the immunoSEQ multiplex PCR, producing 87-bp fragments spanning the CDR3 region. Sequencing of the amplicons was done on the Illumina HiSeq platform. The paper's data handling went like this. PCR bias was computationally corrected using synthetic template baselines, reads within Hamming distance 2 were collapsed, and singletons that could not be merged were discarded. Reads were aligned against IMGT so that V, D and J genes, CDR3 length and insertions or deletions at six rearrangement sites could be assigned. Within each subset, clonotype counts were normalized to sorted cell number, after which true diversity and Gini coefficients were computed with the tcR R package. The overlap coefficient, calculated on TCRB nucleotide sequences, was used to measure repertoire sharing. Out-of-frame TCRB sequences from naive cells were analyzed to stand in for the pre-selection repertoire. This is the immuneACCESS table as TCRdb keeps it, with only in-frame sequences that have V and J called. A part of the clones is gone; compared with another copy, unresolved V genes explain less than half, and the rest is unexplained. That table furnishes V, J and clone size, whereas the DNA furnished D and trimming. In this sample the table shows about 660,000 clones, about 14% of which occur a single time. The top ten constitute 0.03% to 0.045% of the sample.

A single peripheral blood draw of approximately 0.11 L on average was collected from each donor into heparinised tubes. A BD FACSAria II and a panel including CD45RO, CCR7, CD25, CD127, CD95 and CD27 were used to sort naive, central memory, regulatory and stem cell-like memory CD4+ T cells. All sorted populations exceeded 95% purity. PBMCs were separated immediately by Lymphoprep density gradient centrifugation and were stained directly, without being cultured. Samples were stained and sorted in pairs, with one healthy donor and one patient per experiment, so that batch effects were minimized. The germline V gene (reference sequence) specifies LNHDA as CDR1 and SQIVND as CDR2. The CDR3 spans 14 residues, from the cysteine through the phenylalanine. Only the CDR3 region is kept as DNA, spanning 42 bases read in frame from base 1. Germline trimming amounts to 7 bases on V and 2 bases on J, with 7 as the count of junction bases outside the gene matches.

The source of this sequence is a man aged 18 to 35 with type 1 diabetes. Recombination joined TRBV19 with TRBJ2-7; TRBD1 matches 8 bases in the middle. Sequencing used naive CD4+ T cells from blood. The label giving this sample's cell subset or site can be read as: true naive CD4+ T cells. CDR3 region: CASTPGQGPYEQYF. The bases are TGTGCCAGTACCCCCGGACAGGGACCCTACGAGCAGTACTTC. Where the CDR3 stops, the reference TRBV19 and TRBJ2-7 genes take over; the full variable domain is DGGITQSPKYLFRKEGQNVTLSCEQNLNHDAMYWYRQDPGQGLRLIYYSQIVNDFQKGDIAEGYSVSREKKESFPLTVTSAQKNPTAFYLCASTPGQGPYEQYFGPGTRLTVT.